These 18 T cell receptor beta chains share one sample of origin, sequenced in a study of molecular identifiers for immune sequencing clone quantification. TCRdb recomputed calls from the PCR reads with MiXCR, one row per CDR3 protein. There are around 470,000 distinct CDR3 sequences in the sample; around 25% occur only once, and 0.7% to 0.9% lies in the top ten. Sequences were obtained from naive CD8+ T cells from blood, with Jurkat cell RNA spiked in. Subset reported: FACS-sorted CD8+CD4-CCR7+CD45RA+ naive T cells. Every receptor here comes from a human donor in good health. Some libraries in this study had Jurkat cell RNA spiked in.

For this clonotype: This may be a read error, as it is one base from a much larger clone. CDR3 loop: CASSQLNAGVSTDTEYF. DNA of the CDR3: TGTGCCAGCAGTCAATTGAACGCAGGGGTTAGCACAGATACGGAGTATTTT. The V and J genes are TRBV6-1 and TRBJ2-3; TRBD1 might be the D (6 bases). Germline assignment: CDR1 MNHNS and CDR2 SASEGT. The CDR3 is made up of 17 amino acids.

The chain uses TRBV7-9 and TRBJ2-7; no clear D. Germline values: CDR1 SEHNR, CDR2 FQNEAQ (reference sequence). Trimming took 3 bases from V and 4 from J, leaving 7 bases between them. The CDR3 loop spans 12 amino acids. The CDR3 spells CASSFADYEQYF. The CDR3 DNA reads TGTGCCAGCAGCTTTGCCGATTACGAGCAGTACTTC. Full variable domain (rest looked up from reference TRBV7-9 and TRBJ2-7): DTGVSQNPRHKITKRGQNVTFRCDPISEHNRLYWYRQTLGQGPEFLTYFQNEAQLEKSRLLSDRFSAERPKGSFSTLEIQRTEQGDSAMYLCASSFADYEQYFGPGTRLTVT.

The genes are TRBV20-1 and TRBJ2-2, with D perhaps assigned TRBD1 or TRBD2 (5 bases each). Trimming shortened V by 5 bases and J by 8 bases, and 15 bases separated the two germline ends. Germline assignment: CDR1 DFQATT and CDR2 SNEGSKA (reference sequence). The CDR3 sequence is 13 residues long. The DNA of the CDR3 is TGCAGTGCTGGAGTAGGGGAGTATGGGGAGCTGTTTTTT. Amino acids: CSAGVGEYGELFF.

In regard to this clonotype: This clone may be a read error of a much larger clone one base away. The CDR3 nucleotides are TGCGCCCGCAGCCAAGATCGACAGGGGGCCGCCTACGAGCAGTACTTC. Amino acid sequence: CARSQDRQGAAYEQYF. The chain recombines TRBV4-3 with TRBJ2-7; 10 bases line up with TRBD1. The CDR3 consists of 16 residues. Germline lookup yields CDR1 LGHNA and CDR2 YSLEER.

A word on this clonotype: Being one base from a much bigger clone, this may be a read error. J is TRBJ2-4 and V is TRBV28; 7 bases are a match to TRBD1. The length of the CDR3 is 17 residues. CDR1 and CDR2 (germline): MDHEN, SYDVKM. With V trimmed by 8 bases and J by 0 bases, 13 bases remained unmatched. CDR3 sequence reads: CASGPPTGIKAKNIQYF. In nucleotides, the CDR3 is TGTGCCAGCGGTCCACCGACAGGGATCAAAGCCAAAAACATTCAGTACTTC.

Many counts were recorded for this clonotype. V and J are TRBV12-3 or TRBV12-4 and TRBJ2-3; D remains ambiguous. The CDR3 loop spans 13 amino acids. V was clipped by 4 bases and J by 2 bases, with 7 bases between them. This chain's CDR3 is CASSSIDTDTQYF. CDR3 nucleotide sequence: TGTGCCAGCAGTTCAATAGACACAGATACGCAGTATTTT.

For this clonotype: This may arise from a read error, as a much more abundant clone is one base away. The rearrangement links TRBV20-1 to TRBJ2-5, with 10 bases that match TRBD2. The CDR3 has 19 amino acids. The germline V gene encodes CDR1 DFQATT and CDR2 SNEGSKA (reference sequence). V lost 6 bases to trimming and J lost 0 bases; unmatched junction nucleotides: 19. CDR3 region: CSAFPYRGLAREHQETQYF. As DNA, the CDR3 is TGCAGTGCATTCCCGTACCGGGGACTAGCGAGAGAGCACCAAGAGACCCAGTACTTC.

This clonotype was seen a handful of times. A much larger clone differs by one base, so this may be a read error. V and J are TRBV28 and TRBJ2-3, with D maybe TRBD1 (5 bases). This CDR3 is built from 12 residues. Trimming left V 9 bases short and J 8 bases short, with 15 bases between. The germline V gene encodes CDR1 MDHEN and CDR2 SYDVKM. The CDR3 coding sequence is TGTGCCAGTCAAGGGGTTTCAGGTACGCAGTATTTT. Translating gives CASQGVSGTQYF. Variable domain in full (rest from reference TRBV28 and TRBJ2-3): DVKVTQSSRYLVKRTGEKVFLECVQDMDHENMFWYRQDPGLGLRLIYFSYDVKMKEKGDIPEGYSVSREKKERFSLILESASTNQTSMYLCASQGVSGTQYFGPGTRLTVL.

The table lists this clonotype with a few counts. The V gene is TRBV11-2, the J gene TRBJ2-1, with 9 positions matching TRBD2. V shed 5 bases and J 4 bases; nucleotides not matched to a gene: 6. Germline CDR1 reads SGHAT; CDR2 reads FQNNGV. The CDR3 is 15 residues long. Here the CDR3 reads CASSPGAGGYNEQFF. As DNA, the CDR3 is TGTGCCAGCAGCCCAGGAGCGGGGGGATACAATGAGCAGTTCTTC.

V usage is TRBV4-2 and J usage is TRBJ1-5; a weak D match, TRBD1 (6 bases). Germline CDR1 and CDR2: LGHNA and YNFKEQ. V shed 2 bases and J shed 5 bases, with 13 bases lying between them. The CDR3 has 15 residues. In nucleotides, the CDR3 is TGTGCCAGCAGCCAACTACAGGGCGCCCATCAGCCCCAGCATTTT. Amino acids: CASSQLQGAHQPQHF.

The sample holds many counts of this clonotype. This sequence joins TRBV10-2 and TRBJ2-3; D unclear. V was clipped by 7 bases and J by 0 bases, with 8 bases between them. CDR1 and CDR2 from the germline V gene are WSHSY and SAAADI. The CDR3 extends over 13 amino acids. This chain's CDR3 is CASMVTSTDTQYF. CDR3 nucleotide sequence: TGCGCCAGCATGGTTACTAGCACAGATACGCAGTATTTT.

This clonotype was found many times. CDR3 residues: CASSPLRAFF. As DNA, the CDR3 is TGTGCCAGCAGCCCACTCCGAGCTTTCTTT. The rearrangement links TRBV7-9 to TRBJ1-1, with D hard to call. Trimming left V 5 bases short and J 10 bases short, with 8 bases between. CDR1 and CDR2 from the germline V gene are SEHNR and FQNEAQ (reference sequence). The CDR3 extends over 10 amino acids. Combining the CDR3 with reference TRBV7-9 and TRBJ1-1 gives the whole variable domain DTGVSQNPRHKITKRGQNVTFRCDPISEHNRLYWYRQTLGQGPEFLTYFQNEAQLEKSRLLSDRFSAERPKGSFSTLEIQRTEQGDSAMYLCASSPLRAFFGQGTRLTVV.

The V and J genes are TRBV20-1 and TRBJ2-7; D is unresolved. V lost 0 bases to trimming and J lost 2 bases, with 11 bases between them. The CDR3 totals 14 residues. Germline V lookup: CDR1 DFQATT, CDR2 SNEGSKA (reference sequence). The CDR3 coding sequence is TGCAGTGCTAGAGAGGGTCCGAGCACCTACGAGCAGTACTTC. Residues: CSAREGPSTYEQYF.

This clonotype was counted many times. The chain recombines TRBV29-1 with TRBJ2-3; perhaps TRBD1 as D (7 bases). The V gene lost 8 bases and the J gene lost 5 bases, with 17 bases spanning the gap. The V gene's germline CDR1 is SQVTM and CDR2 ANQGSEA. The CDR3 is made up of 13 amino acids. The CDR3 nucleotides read TGCAGCCCCCAGGACAGGAGGGGAGATACGCAGTATTTT. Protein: CSPQDRRGDTQYF.

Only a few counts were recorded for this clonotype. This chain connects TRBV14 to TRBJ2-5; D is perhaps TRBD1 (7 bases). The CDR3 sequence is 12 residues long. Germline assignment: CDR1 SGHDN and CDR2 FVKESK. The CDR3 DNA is TGTGGCAGGGGCAGGGGGGAAGAGACCCAGTACTTC. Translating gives CGRGRGEETQYF.

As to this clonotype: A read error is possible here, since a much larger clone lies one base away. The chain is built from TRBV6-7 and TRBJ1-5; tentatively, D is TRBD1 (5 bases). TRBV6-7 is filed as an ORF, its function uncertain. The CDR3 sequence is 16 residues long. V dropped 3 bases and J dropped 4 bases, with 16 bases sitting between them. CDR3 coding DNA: TGTGCCAGCAGTTATGGTCCGCCAGGGCTGAATCAGCCCCAGCATTTT. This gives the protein CASSYGPPGLNQPQHF.

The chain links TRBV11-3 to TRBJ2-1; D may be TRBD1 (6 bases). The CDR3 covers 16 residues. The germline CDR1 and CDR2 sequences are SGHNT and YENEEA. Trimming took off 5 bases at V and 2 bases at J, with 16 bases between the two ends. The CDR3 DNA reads TGTGCCAGCAGCCCCACCCCAGGGGATCCCTACAATGAGCAGTTCTTC. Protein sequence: CASSPTPGDPYNEQFF.

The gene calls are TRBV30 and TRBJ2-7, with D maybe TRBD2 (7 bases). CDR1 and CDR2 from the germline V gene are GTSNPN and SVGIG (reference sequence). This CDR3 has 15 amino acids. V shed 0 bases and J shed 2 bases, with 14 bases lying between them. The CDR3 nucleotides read TGTGCCTGGAGTGTGCGGGGGCGGCCCCCCTACGAGCAGTACTTC. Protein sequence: CAWSVRGRPPYEQYF.